This entry describes one TCR beta chain. Its cognate antigen has yet to be identified. Base quality data are lacking; no much larger clone is found one base away. A two-step multiplex PCR was used to amplify TCR-beta CDR3 regions from genomic DNA, and Illumina-compatible adaptors were added in the second step. As a commercial immunoSEQ service, TCR-beta immunosequencing was carried out on an Illumina platform. The published analysis was carried out like this. Repertoires were described by productive clonality and by Top 10 Clones, which is the percentage of T-cell templates coming from the ten most frequent sequences. Productive clonality ranged from 0 to 1, with 1 indicating a monoclonal population. Tumour-associated clones, identified using log10 scatter plots, were defined as sequences that made up at least 0.1% of tumour T-cell templates and were not found in the matched non-adjacent lung. Student's t-tests were used for two-group comparisons, ANOVA was used for stages, and linear regression was used for relationships, with analyses conducted in GraphPad Prism7 and R. Held by TCRdb, this immuneACCESS table contains in-frame sequences only and omits some clones. Under half of the omission traces to an unresolved V gene where checked; the cause of the rest is unknown. V and J calls and clone size are copied from that table; D and trimming were computed from the DNA. The sample table shows around 13,000 clones, and around 75% are seen once. Of the sample, 13% to 15% is held by the ten largest clones.

This record belongs to a study of immune cell composition in non-small cell lung cancer listed by TCRdb under 2017. For context, the study as a whole: Histologic subtype was assigned using H&E plus p63, CK5, Napsin A and TTF-1 immunohistochemistry, mainly lung adenocarcinoma or squamous cell carcinoma. Using Adaptive Biotechnologies, the researchers ran TCR-beta sequencing on roughly 34 paired NSCLC tumour and non-adjacent lung specimens, along with around 25 tumour-only specimens. For supplementary cohort #1, made up of under 12 lung adenocarcinoma cases, paired tumour/lung TCR-beta sequencing was done and TIL populations were generated so that tumour reactivity could be assessed. Several tumour specimens with TCR-beta data were of rare histological subtypes and were excluded from the subtype comparisons.

The germline ends are 13 bases apart after V is trimmed by 4 bases and J by 3 bases. CDR1 and CDR2, per the germline V gene (reference sequence), are LNHDA and SQIVND. The CDR3 sequence holds 15 residues, the cysteine and phenylalanine included. Of the read, only the CDR3 DNA is kept; its 45 bases are in frame from base 1. Overall results and qualifications from the work: No significant correlation was found between smoking pack-years and tumour TCR-beta clonality. Only roughly 9 cases were included in the reactivity cohort, and sequence sharing between tumour-reactive clones and the dominant in vivo tumour-associated clones was not shown. Compared with lung adenocarcinoma tumours, lung squamous cell carcinoma showed significantly higher Top 10 clone scores and productive clonality. Nearly half of NSCLC cases had tumour-associated clones >0.5%, with roughly 76% of squamous carcinomas showing such clones compared with under 35% of adenocarcinomas. Across 10 adenocarcinoma cases, TIL tumour reactivity correlated strongly with maximal tumour-associated clone frequency but not with overall clonality.

From frozen aliquots of unsorted single-cell suspensions, genomic DNA was isolated using the QIAamp DNA kit. The tumour samples consisted of non-small cell lung cancer tissue that had been surgically resected. Tissues arrived within 2 hours of resection and were immediately processed into single-cell suspensions. Tissue was mechanically dissociated and enzymatically digested with DNase I, collagenase I and hyaluronidase for approximately 31 minutes at 37 °C, then filtered and RBC-lysed. This sequence originates from a human donor with non-small cell lung cancer. Sequencing was carried out using lung tumor tissue. Recombination linked TRBV19 to TRBJ1-5; the D gene cannot be resolved reliably. The CDR3 reads CASSRSPDSNQPQHF. The DNA sequence follows: TGTGCCAGTAGTAGGTCCCCAGACTCCAATCAGCCCCAGCATTTT.